Shown below are 20 T cell receptor beta chains from a single sample sequenced in a study of response to subunit inactivated influenza vaccine. A single record per CDR3 protein comes from TCRdb applying MiXCR to the RT-PCR reads. The data hold roughly 700,000 distinct CDR3 sequences, with around 13% observed a single time. The sample consisted of PBMCs from blood, taken about 14 days before vaccination. These receptors were taken from a man between 45 and 60 years old who received an inactivated influenza vaccine.

With respect to this clonotype: The germline gene is not matched at one end of the junction; a read error may be the cause. The V and J genes are TRBV5-1 and TRBJ2-2; maybe TRBD2 (5 bases). The length of the CDR3 is 14 residues. CDR1 is SGHRS, CDR2 YFSETQ, per germline. The CDR3 nucleotides read TGCGCCATCAGCACCAGGCGGTTCTCCGGGGTGCTGTTTTTT. Translated: CAISTRRFSGVLFF.

There are a few counts of this clonotype. The rearrangement joins TRBV3-1 to TRBJ2-7; D is undetermined. Trimming cost V 0 bases and J 2 bases, with 8 bases left between them. This CDR3 spans 14 amino acids. Germline CDR1 and CDR2: LGHDT and YNNKEL (reference sequence). This chain's CDR3 is CASSQDTAAYEQYF. CDR3 sequence (DNA): TGTGCCAGCAGCCAAGATACTGCCGCCTACGAGCAGTACTTC.

This clonotype was seen many times. CDR3 loop: CASSLRPDYSGNTIYF. In nucleotides, the CDR3 is TGCGCCAGCAGCTTGCGGCCGGATTACTCTGGAAACACCATATATTTT. The chain is built from TRBV5-1 and TRBJ1-3, with no clear D. Germline V gene data show CDR1 as SGHRS and CDR2 as YFSETQ. Between the trimmed V and J ends, which lost 1 base and 0 bases, there was a span of 11 bases. This CDR3 is built from 16 residues.

The rearrangement uses TRBV28 and TRBJ2-2, with 10 positions matching TRBD2. This CDR3 region has 15 residues. From germline, CDR1 is MDHEN and CDR2 SYDVKM. With V trimmed by 6 bases and J by 4 bases, 5 bases remained unmatched. CDR3 sequence (DNA): TGTGCCAGCAGCCCAACTAGCGGGGTCACCGGGGAGCTGTTTTTT. This encodes CASSPTSGVTGELFF.

The rearrangement uses TRBV28 and TRBJ2-5, with D perhaps given as TRBD1 or TRBD2 (5 bases each). Germline loops: CDR1 MDHEN, CDR2 SYDVKM. CDR3 size: 16 residues. The ends were cut back, 2 bases at V and 5 bases at J, with 18 bases in the middle. The CDR3 region has the DNA TGTGCCAGCAGTTTACTGGGGCCGGGATTAAGGGAGACCCAGTACTTC. Its protein product is CASSLLGPGLRETQYF.

This sequence joins TRBV11-3 and TRBJ1-1; D is ambiguous. There are 14 residues in the CDR3. Germline values: CDR1 SGHNT, CDR2 YENEEA. V was clipped by 0 bases and J by 2 bases, with 7 bases between them. The CDR3, as DNA: TGTGCCAGCAGCTTAGATGGACCAAACACTGAAGCTTTCTTT. Its translation: CASSLDGPNTEAFF.

This clonotype appeared a few times. The chain links TRBV5-1 to TRBJ2-7; no definite D call. This CDR3 is built from 17 residues. Trimming shortened V by 0 bases and J by 4 bases, and 20 bases separated the two germline ends. The germline V gene encodes CDR1 SGHRS and CDR2 YFSETQ. The CDR3 reads CASSLVLSRSNLYEQYF. The DNA of the CDR3 is TGCGCCAGCAGCTTGGTCTTATCCCGGAGCAACCTATACGAGCAGTACTTC.

This clonotype was picked up a small number of times. The chain joins TRBV9 to TRBJ2-1, with 12 bases aligning to TRBD2. This CDR3 has 16 amino acids. V was pared by 4 bases and J by 3 bases, with 5 bases of the junction left unmatched. Germline V gene lookup returns CDR1 SGDLS and CDR2 YYNGEE. CDR3 DNA: TGTGCCAGCAGCATCATGACTAGCGGGAGCTACAATGAGCAGTTCTTC. Translation gives CASSIMTSGSYNEQFF.

This clonotype was recorded at least ten times. The genes are TRBV9 and TRBJ2-7; 7 bases are shared with TRBD2. There are 14 residues in the CDR3. Germline CDR1 SGDLS, CDR2 YYNGEE. With V trimmed by 3 bases and J by 3 bases, 6 bases remained unmatched. CDR3 DNA sequence: TGTGCCAGCAGCGCCGGACTAGTCAACTACGAGCAGTACTTC. Translation: CASSAGLVNYEQYF.

The chain combines TRBV7-9 with TRBJ2-7, with TRBD1 as a possible D gene (5 bases). Looked up from germline, CDR1 is SEHNR and CDR2 is FQNEAQ (reference sequence). V dropped 1 base and J dropped 2 bases, with 9 bases sitting between them. The CDR3 loop spans 14 amino acids. DNA of the CDR3: TGTGCCAGCAGCTTAGGGACAAAGCCCTACGAGCAGTACTTC. Protein sequence: CASSLGTKPYEQYF.

The sample holds many counts of this clonotype. The chain has TRBV19 and TRBJ2-7; maybe TRBD2 (5 bases). CDR1 and CDR2 (germline): LNHDA, SQIVND (reference sequence). V was cut by 3 bases and J by 4 bases, with 16 bases left in between. This CDR3 region has 15 residues. The CDR3 region has the DNA TGTGCCAGTAGTATCCACAGTTCCCCGGGGTACGAGCAGTACTTC. Translation: CASSIHSSPGYEQYF.

This clonotype has more than one count but fewer than ten. The rearrangement joins TRBV12-3 or TRBV12-4 to TRBJ2-5, with 8 bases aligning to TRBD2. The CDR3 totals 15 residues. V shed 3 bases and J 6 bases; nucleotides not matched to a gene: 9. CDR3 residues: CASSLTGTSRKTQYF. The CDR3 DNA is TGTGCCAGCAGTTTGACCGGGACTAGTAGGAAGACCCAGTACTTC.

This clonotype was seen a few times. The chain joins TRBV5-5 to TRBJ1-2, with TRBD1 as a possible D gene (6 bases). CDR3 length: 15 residues. Germline-derived CDR1 and CDR2 are SGHKS and YYEKEE (reference sequence). Trimming removed 4 bases at V and 3 bases at J, with 16 bases between. DNA for the CDR3: TGTGCCAGCAGCCCGTGGACAGAGCCCTACTATGGCTACACCTTC. It encodes CASSPWTEPYYGYTF.

The chain couples TRBV14 to TRBJ2-7; the D is unclear. Germline values: CDR1 SGHDN, CDR2 FVKESK. V lost 3 bases and J lost 1, with 7 bases in between. The CDR3 contains 13 residues. CDR3 coding DNA: TGTGCCAGCAGCCAGACGGTTTCCTACGAGCAGTACTTC. Translating it yields CASSQTVSYEQYF.

The table lists this clonotype with a few counts. The chain has TRBV6-1 and TRBJ1-6; no clear D. Trimming took 7 bases from V and 0 from J, leaving 19 bases between them. Germline loops: CDR1 MNHNS, CDR2 SASEGT. There are 18 residues in the CDR3. CDR3 in DNA: TGTGCCAGCACGCTTATTTGGGGTCACAGCTCCTATAATTCACCCCTCCACTTT. Amino acids: CASTLIWGHSSYNSPLHF.

This clonotype was recorded at least ten times. The V and J genes are TRBV5-1 and TRBJ2-4; D could derive from TRBD1 or TRBD2 (5 bases each). There are 18 residues in the CDR3. The V end was cut by 4 bases, the J end by 0 bases, with 20 bases between. CDR1 is SGHRS and CDR2 is YFSETQ in the germline V gene. Here the CDR3 reads CASSPDDRVGTAKNIQYF. DNA of the CDR3: TGCGCCAGCAGCCCGGACGATAGAGTGGGGACAGCCAAAAACATTCAGTACTTC.

The V and J genes are TRBV7-9 and TRBJ2-2, with D unclear. The ends were cut back, 7 bases at V and 5 bases at J, with 20 bases in the middle. Germline CDR1 SEHNR, CDR2 FQNEAQ (reference sequence). The CDR3 runs to 16 residues. The CDR3 reads CASNTNRASGTGELFF. The CDR3 region has the DNA TGTGCCAGCAACACGAACCGGGCCTCCGGGACCGGGGAGCTGTTTTTT.

This clonotype was observed a handful of times. This chain uses TRBV20-1 with TRBJ2-1, with TRBD2 matching 8 bases. From germline, CDR1 is DFQATT and CDR2 SNEGSKA (reference sequence). This CDR3 has 14 residues. The CDR3 loop is CSPKSTGGASQQFF. CDR3 DNA sequence: TGCAGCCCAAAGTCTACCGGGGGGGCCTCTCAACAGTTCTTC.

CDR3 amino acids: CASSQDPAGGEYEQYF. Here the CDR3 DNA reads TGTGCCAGCAGCCAAGATCCGGCAGGGGGCGAGTACGAGCAGTACTTC. J is TRBJ2-7 and V is TRBV4-2; 8 nucleotides match TRBD1. The CDR3 contains 16 residues. Germline V gene sequence: CDR1 LGHNA, CDR2 YNFKEQ. J lost 4 bases, V lost 0 bases, and 8 bases had no gene match.

This clonotype was detected ten times or more. The rearrangement uses TRBV12-3 or TRBV12-4 and TRBJ2-7; D could derive from TRBD1 or TRBD2 (7 bases each). There are 15 residues in the CDR3. Trimming left V 3 bases short and J 0 bases short, with 12 bases between. In DNA form, the CDR3 reads TGTGCCAGCAGTTTTGGCAGGGGGGGCTCCTACGAGCAGTACTTC. Translated: CASSFGRGGSYEQYF.